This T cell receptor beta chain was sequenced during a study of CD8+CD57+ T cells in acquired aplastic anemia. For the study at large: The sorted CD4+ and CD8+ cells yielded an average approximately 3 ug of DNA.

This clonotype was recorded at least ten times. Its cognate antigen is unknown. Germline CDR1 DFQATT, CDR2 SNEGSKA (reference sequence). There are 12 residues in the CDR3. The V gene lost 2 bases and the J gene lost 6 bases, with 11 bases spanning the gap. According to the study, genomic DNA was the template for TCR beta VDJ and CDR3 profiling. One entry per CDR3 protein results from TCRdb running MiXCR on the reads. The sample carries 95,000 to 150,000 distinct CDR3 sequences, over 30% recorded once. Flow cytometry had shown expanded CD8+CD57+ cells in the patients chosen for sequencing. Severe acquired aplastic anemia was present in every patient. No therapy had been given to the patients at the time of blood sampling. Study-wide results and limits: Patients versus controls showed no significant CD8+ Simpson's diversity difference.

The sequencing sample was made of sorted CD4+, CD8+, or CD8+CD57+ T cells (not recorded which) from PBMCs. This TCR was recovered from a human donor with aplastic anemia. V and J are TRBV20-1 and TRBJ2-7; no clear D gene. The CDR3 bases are TGCAGTGCTAGATCCCCCGGCGGCGAGCAGTACGTC. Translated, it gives CSARSPGGEQYV.